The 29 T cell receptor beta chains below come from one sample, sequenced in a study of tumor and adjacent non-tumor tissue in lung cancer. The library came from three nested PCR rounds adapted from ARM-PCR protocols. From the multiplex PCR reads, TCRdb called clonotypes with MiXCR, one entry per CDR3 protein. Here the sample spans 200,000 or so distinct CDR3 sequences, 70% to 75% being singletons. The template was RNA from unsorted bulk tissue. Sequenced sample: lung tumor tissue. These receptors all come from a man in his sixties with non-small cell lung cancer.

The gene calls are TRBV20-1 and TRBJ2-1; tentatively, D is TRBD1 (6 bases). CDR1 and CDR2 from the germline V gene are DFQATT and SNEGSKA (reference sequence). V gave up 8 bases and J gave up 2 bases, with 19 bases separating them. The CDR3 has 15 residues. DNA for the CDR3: TGCAGTACTATTCGGGTGGACAGTCCCTACAATGAGCAGTTCTTC. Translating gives CSTIRVDSPYNEQFF.

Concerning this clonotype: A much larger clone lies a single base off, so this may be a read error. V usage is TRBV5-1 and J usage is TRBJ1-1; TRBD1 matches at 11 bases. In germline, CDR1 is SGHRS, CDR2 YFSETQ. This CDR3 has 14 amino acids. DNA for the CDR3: TGTGCCAGCAGCTTTGGGACAGGGGGCACTGAAGCTTTCTTT. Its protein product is CASSFGTGGTEAFF.

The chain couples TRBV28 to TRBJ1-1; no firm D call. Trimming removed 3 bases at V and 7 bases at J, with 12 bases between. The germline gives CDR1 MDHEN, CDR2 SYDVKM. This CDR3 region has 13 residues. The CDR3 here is CASSFLPASEAFF. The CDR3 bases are TGTGCCAGCAGTTTCCTCCCGGCGAGTGAAGCTTTCTTT.

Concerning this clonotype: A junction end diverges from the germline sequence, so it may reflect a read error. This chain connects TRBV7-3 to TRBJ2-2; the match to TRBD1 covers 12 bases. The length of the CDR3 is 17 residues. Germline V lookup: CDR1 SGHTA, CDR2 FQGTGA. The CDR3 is CTSSLLGQGARTGELFF. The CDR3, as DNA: TGTACCAGCAGCTTATTGGGACAGGGGGCGCGAACCGGGGAGCTGTTTTTT.

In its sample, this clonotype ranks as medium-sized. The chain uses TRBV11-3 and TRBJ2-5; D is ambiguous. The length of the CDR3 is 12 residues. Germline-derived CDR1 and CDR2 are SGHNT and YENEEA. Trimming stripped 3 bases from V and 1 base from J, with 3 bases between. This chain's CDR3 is CASSFPQETQYF. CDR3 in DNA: TGTGCCAGCAGCTTCCCCCAAGAGACCCAGTACTTC.

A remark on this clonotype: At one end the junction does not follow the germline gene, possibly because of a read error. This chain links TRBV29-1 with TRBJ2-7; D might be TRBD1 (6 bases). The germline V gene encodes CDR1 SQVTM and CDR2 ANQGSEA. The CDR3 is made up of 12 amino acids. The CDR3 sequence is CSARDTSYERYF. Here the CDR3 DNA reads TGCAGCGCCAGGGACACCTCCTACGAGCGGTACTTC.

This CDR3 reads CASGPLVGRLDEQFF. The CDR3 DNA is TGTGCCAGCGGCCCTTTAGTTGGGCGGTTGGATGAGCAGTTCTTC. The V and J genes are TRBV11-3 and TRBJ2-1; unclear D gene. The CDR3 consists of 15 residues. V lost 8 bases to trimming and J lost 8 bases, with 22 bases between them. The V gene's germline CDR1 is SGHNT and CDR2 YENEEA.

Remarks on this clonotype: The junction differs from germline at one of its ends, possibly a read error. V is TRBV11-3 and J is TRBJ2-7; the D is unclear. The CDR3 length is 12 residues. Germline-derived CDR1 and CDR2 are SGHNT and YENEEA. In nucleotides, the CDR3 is TGTGCCAGCAGCTTACCCCATGCGGAGCAGTATTTC. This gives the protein CASSLPHAEQYF.

The CDR3 is CASSPRLAGVTISYEQYF. Written as DNA, the CDR3 is TGTGCCAGCAGCCCACGACTAGCGGGAGTTACAATATCCTACGAGCAGTACTTC. The rearrangement links TRBV6-2 or TRBV6-3 to TRBJ2-7; 12 bases fit TRBD2. The CDR3 sequence is 18 residues long. Germline assignment: CDR1 MNHEY and CDR2 SVGEGT. V shed 6 bases and J 1 base; nucleotides not matched to a gene: 13.

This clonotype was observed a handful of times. CDR3 loop: CASSSPGQGPYF. In DNA form, the CDR3 reads TGTGCCAGCAGTTCCCCTGGACAGGGTCCGTACTTC. The V and J genes are TRBV6-5 and TRBJ2-7; TRBD1 matches at 8 bases. Trimming removed 4 bases from V and 12 bases from J; junction bases left unmatched: 8. Germline V gives CDR1 MNHEY, CDR2 SVGAGI. There are 12 residues in the CDR3.

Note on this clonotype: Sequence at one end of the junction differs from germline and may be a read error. The CDR3 protein is CSARVPRGGRAFERFF. DNA of the CDR3: TGCAGTGCTAGAGTCCCCAGGGGCGGGAGGGCCTTTGAGCGGTTCTTC. V usage is TRBV20-1 and J usage is TRBJ2-1; 9 bases match TRBD2. CDR3 length: 16 residues. The germline V gene encodes CDR1 DFQATT and CDR2 SNEGSKA (reference sequence).

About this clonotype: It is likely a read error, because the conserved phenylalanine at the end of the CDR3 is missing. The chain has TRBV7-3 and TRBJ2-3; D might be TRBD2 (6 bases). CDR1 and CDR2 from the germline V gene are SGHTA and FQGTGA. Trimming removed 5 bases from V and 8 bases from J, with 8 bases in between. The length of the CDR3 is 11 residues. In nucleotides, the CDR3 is TGTGCCAGCAGCCTCGGGGGTACGCAGTATTCT. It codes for CASSLGGTQYS.

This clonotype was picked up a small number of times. The CDR3 bases are TGTGCCAGCAGTCAGGGGGCAGAGGGCTACACCTTC. Translated, it gives CASSQGAEGYTF. The V and J genes are TRBV12-3 or TRBV12-4 and TRBJ1-2, with 8 bases aligning to TRBD1. V lost 5 bases and J lost 8; bases outside the gene matches: 4. The length of the CDR3 is 12 residues.

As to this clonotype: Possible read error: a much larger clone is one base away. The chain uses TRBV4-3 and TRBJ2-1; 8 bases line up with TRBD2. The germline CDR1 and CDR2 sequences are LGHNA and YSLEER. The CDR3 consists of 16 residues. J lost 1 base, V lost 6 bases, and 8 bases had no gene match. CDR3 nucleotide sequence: TGCGCCAGCAGTCCGGGAGGGACAAGGTCCTACAATGAGCAGTTCTTC. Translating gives CASSPGGTRSYNEQFF.

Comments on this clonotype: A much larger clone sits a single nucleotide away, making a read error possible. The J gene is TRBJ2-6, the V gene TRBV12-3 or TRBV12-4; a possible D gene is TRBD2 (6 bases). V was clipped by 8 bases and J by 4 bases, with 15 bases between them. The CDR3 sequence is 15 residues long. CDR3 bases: TGTGCCAGCTGTCCCCTACGGGGGGGGGCCAACGTCCTGACTTTC. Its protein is CASCPLRGGANVLTF.

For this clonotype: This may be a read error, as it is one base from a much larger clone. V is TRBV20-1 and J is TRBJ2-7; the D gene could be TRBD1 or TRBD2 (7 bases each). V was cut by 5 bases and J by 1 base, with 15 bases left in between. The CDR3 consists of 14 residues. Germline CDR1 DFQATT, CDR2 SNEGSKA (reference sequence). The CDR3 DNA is TGCAGTGCTCAGCAGGGGGGGGCGTCCTACGAGCAGTACTTC. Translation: CSAQQGGASYEQYF.

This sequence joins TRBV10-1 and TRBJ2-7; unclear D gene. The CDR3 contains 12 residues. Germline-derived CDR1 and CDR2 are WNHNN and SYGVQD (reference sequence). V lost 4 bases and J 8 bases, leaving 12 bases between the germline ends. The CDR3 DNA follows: TGCGCCAGCAGTGGACAAACATACAAGCAGTACTTC. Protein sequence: CASSGQTYKQYF.

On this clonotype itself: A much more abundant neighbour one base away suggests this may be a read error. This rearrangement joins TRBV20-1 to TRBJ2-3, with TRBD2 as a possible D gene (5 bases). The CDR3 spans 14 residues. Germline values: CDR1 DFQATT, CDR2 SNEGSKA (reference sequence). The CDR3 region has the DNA TGCAATGCTAGAGGAGGTGGACGGGCAGATACGCAGTATTTT. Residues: CNARGGGRADTQYF.

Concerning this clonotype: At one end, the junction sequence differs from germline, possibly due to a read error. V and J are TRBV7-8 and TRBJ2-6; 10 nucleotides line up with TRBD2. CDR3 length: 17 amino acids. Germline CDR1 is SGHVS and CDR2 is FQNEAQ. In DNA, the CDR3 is TGTGTCAGCAGCTTACTAGCGGGGTTCTCTGGGGCCAACGTCCTGACATTC. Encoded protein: CVSSLLAGFSGANVLTF. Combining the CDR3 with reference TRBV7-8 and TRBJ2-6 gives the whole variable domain GAGVSQSPRYKVAKRGQDVALRCDPISGHVSLFWYQQALGQGPEFLTYFQNEAQLDKSGLPSDRFFAERPEGSVSTLKIQRTQQEDSAVYLCVSSLLAGFSGANVLTFGAGSRLTVL.

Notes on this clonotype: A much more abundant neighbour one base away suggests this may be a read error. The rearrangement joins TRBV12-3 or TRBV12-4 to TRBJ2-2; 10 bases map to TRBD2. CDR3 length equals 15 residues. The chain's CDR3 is CASSLSGRAPGDLFF. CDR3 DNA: TGTGCCAGCAGTCTAAGCGGGAGGGCCCCCGGGGATCTGTTTTTT.

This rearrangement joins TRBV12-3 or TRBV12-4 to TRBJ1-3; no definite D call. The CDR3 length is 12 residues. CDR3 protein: CVNGVSGNTIYF. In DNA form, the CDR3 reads TGTGTCAACGGAGTCTCTGGAAACACCATATATTTT.

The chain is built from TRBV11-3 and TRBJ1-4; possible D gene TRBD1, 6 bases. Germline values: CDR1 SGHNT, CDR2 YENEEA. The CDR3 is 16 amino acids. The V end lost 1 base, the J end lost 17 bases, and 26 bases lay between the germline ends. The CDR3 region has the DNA TGTGCCAGCAGCTTAGTCTGCGGGACAACTAATGAAAAGTTATTTTTT. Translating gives CASSLVCGTTNEKLFF. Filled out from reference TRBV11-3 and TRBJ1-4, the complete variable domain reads EAGVVQSPRYKIIEKKQPVAFWCNPISGHNTLYWYLQNLGQGPELLIRYENEEAVDDSQLPKDRFSAERLKGVDSTLKIQPAELGDSAVYLCASSLVCGTTNEKLFFGSGTQLSVL.

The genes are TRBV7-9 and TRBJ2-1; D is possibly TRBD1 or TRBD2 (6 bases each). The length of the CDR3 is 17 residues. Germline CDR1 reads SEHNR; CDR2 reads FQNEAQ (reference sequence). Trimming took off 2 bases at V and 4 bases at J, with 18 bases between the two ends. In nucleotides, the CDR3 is TGTGCCAGCAGCTTAACGGTTGGCGGAGGGGGGTACAATGAGCAGTTCTTC. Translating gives CASSLTVGGGGYNEQFF.

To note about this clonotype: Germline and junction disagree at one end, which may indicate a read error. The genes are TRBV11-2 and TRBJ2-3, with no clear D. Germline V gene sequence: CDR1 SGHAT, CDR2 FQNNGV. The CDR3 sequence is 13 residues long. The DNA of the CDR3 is TGCGCCAGCAGCTCAAGCCCCACAGATACGCAGTATTTT. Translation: CASSSSPTDTQYF.

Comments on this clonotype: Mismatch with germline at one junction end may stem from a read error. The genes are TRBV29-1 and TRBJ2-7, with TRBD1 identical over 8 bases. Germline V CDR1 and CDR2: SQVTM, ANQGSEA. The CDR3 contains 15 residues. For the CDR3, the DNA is TGCAACGTAGCTACCGGGACAGGTGTATCCTATGAGCAGTACTTC. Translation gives CNVATGTGVSYEQYF.

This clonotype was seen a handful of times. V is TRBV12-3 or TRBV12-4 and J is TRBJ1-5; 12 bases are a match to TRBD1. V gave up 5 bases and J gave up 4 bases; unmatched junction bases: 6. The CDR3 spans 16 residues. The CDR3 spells CASSPGQGALNQPQHF. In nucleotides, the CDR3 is TGTGCCAGCAGTCCGGGACAGGGGGCGCTTAATCAGCCCCAGCATTTT.

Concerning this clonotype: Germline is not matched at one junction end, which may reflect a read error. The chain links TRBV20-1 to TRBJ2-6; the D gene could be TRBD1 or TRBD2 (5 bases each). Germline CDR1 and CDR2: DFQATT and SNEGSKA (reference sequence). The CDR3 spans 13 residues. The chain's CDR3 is CSASETGTNVLTF. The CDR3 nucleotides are TGCAGTGCTAGTGAAACCGGGACCAACGTTCTGACTTTC.

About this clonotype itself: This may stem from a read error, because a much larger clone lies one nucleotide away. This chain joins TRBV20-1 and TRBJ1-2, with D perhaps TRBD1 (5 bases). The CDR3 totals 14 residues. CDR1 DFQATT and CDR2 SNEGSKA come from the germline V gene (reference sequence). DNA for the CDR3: TGCAGAGCTAGAGATGTACAGGAGGACTATGGCTACACCTTC. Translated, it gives CRARDVQEDYGYTF.

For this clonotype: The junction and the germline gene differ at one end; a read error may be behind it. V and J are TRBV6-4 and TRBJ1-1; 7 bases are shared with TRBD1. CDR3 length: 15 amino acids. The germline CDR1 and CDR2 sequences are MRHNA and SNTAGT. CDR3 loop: CVSSDSDRPSTEAFF. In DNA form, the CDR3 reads TGTGTCAGCAGTGACTCGGACAGGCCTTCCACTGAAGCTTTCTTT.